One and the same sample provided the 30 T cell receptor beta chains below, sequenced in a study of CD8 T cells in ankylosing spondylitis. In TCRdb, the 5' RACE reads were re-called with MiXCR into one record per CDR3 protein. The table records 150,000 to 200,000 distinct CDR3 sequences, about 20% of them present only once. Specimen: blood, either unsorted or a sorted T cell fraction (not recorded which). The receptors come from a male donor aged 10-29 years with ankylosing spondylitis or in good health (not recorded which).

This clonotype has ten or more counts. This sequence joins TRBV6-1 and TRBJ2-7; the match to TRBD2 covers 12 bases. CDR3 length: 17 amino acids. Trimming removed 4 bases from V and 0 bases from J; junction bases left unmatched: 7. From germline, CDR1 is MNHNS and CDR2 SASEGT. CDR3 residues: CASSAGLAGYSSYEQYV. For the CDR3, the DNA is TGTGCCAGCAGTGCGGGACTAGCGGGCTATAGCTCCTACGAGCAGTACGTC.

This clonotype was seen many times. The CDR3 DNA follows: TGTGCCACCAGCAGAGATATGGGTGAGCAGTTCTTC. Protein product: CATSRDMGEQFF. The chain recombines TRBV15 with TRBJ2-1; D call uncertain. The CDR3 has 12 residues. Germline CDR1 reads LNHNV; CDR2 reads YYDKDF (reference sequence). V shed 0 bases and J shed 9 bases, with 6 bases lying between them.

The V gene is TRBV12-3 or TRBV12-4, the J gene TRBJ2-7, with unresolved D. Trimming stripped 7 bases from V and 1 base from J, with 14 bases between. The CDR3 covers 14 residues. The CDR3 DNA reads TGTGCCAGCACCCCAGGTCAAGGGTCCTACGAGCAGTACTTC. The encoded protein is CASTPGQGSYEQYF.

This clonotype was seen repeatedly, ten times or more. The gene calls are TRBV18 and TRBJ2-5; the D is unclear. From germline, CDR1 is KGHSH and CDR2 LQKENI. The CDR3 extends over 14 amino acids. The V and J ends lost 0 bases and 0 bases respectively, with 5 bases between them. This chain's CDR3 is CASSPPPNQETQYF. For the CDR3, the DNA is TGTGCCAGCTCACCACCCCCCAACCAAGAGACCCAGTACTTC. The full variable domain, rest sourced from reference TRBV18 and TRBJ2-5, is NAGVMQNPRHLVRRRGQEARLRCSPMKGHSHVYWYRQLPEEGLKFMVYLQKENIIDESGMPKERFSAEFPKEGPSILRIQQVVRGDSAAYFCASSPPPNQETQYFGPGTRLLVL.

Details on this clonotype: A much larger clone lies one base from this, so it may be a read error. The chain joins TRBV12-3 or TRBV12-4 to TRBJ2-7; 9 nucleotides match TRBD2. This CDR3 comprises 12 residues. In nucleotides, the CDR3 is TGTGCCAGCAAGCGGGAGGCGTACGACCAGTACTTC. Translated, it gives CASKREAYDQYF.

At least ten counts were recorded for this clonotype. The gene calls are TRBV6-2 or TRBV6-3 and TRBJ2-1; D might be TRBD1 or TRBD2, each matching 6 bases. The CDR3 contains 16 residues. Trimming removed 2 bases from V and 5 bases from J, with 16 bases in between. Per germline, CDR1 MNHEY and CDR2 SVGEGT. CDR3 sequence (DNA): TGTGCCAGCAGTTACCGAGGGGGGACGGGAGACAATGAGCAGTTCTTC. Its translation is CASSYRGGTGDNEQFF.

The chain couples TRBV29-1 to TRBJ2-3; D gene unclear. Looked up from germline, CDR1 is SQVTM and CDR2 is ANQGSEA. The CDR3 has 12 residues. V shed 8 bases and J shed 1 base, with 10 bases lying between them. The CDR3 is CSFESGTDTQYF. CDR3 nucleotide sequence: TGCAGCTTCGAGTCGGGCACAGATACGCAGTATTTT.

J is TRBJ2-6 and V is TRBV29-1; D remains ambiguous. The V gene lost 7 bases and the J gene lost 1 base, with 5 bases spanning the gap. CDR1 and CDR2 (germline): SQVTM, ANQGSEA. The CDR3 has 12 residues. The CDR3 loop is CSAGSGANVLTF. The CDR3 bases are TGCAGCGCAGGTTCTGGGGCCAACGTCCTGACTTTC.

This clonotype was seen many times. The chain has TRBV7-9 and TRBJ2-5, with unresolved D. The CDR3 length is 11 residues. The V and J ends lost 4 bases and 5 bases respectively, with 5 bases between them. Per germline, CDR1 SEHNR and CDR2 FQNEAQ (reference sequence). CDR3 sequence: CASSSAETQYF. The CDR3 DNA is TGTGCCAGCAGCTCTGCGGAGACCCAGTACTTC.

This chain connects TRBV7-2 to TRBJ2-3; D uncertain. Trimming left V 5 bases short and J 0 bases short, with 15 bases between. CDR3 length: 16 amino acids. Germline assignment: CDR1 SGHTA and CDR2 FQGNSA. The CDR3 is CASSLPSRFSTDTQYF. CDR3 DNA: TGTGCCAGCAGCCTCCCGTCTAGGTTTAGCACAGATACGCAGTATTTT.

This clonotype was observed a handful of times. The chain employs TRBV29-1 and TRBJ2-5; D remains ambiguous. In germline, CDR1 is SQVTM, CDR2 ANQGSEA. The V end lost 4 bases, the J end lost 2 bases, and 5 bases lay between the germline ends. This CDR3 is 11 amino acids long. The DNA of the CDR3 is TGCAGCGTTGGTGTACAAGAGACCCAGTACTTC. Protein sequence: CSVGVQETQYF.

The table lists this clonotype with many counts. The chain has TRBV6-2 or TRBV6-3 and TRBJ2-1; 10 bases are a match to TRBD1. Germline assignment: CDR1 MNHEY and CDR2 SVGEGT. V was clipped by 2 bases and J by 8 bases; unmatched bases: 0. This CDR3 has 13 residues. CDR3 DNA: TGTGCCAGCAGTTACGGGACAGGGGATGAGCAGTTCTTC. This translates into CASSYGTGDEQFF.

The J gene is TRBJ2-3, the V gene TRBV7-9; D remains ambiguous. There are 18 residues in the CDR3. The V gene's germline CDR1 is SEHNR and CDR2 FQNEAQ (reference sequence). V was trimmed by 7 bases and J by 0 bases, leaving 23 bases between them. DNA of the CDR3: TGTGCCAGCACTTCCGCCCTGGGCAGAATGAGGAGCACAGATACGCAGTATTTT. Translating it yields CASTSALGRMRSTDTQYF.

The chain carries TRBV10-3 and TRBJ2-5, with TRBD2 matching over 10 bases. Germline V lookup: CDR1 ENHRY, CDR2 SYGVKD. CDR3 length equals 13 residues. V shed 11 bases and J 2 bases; nucleotides not matched to a gene: 5. CDR3 in DNA: TGTGCCGCTACTAGCGGGGCACAAGAGACCCAGTACTTC. Translating gives CAATSGAQETQYF.

In its sample, this clonotype was seen many times. The genes are TRBV3-1 and TRBJ2-1; no reliable D call. Germline CDR1 and CDR2: LGHDT and YNNKEL (reference sequence). Trimming removed 1 base at V and 1 base at J, with 5 bases between. CDR3 length: 14 amino acids. The CDR3 nucleotides are TGTGCCAGCAGCCAAGTTCTGTCCTACAATGAGCAGTTCTTC. It is translated as CASSQVLSYNEQFF.

This clonotype was seen many times. The chain uses TRBV12-3 or TRBV12-4 and TRBJ2-7, with D uncertain. The V gene lost 5 bases and the J gene lost 7 bases, with 18 bases spanning the gap. The CDR3 is 14 residues long. This CDR3 reads CASSPSGAGWEQYF. CDR3 nucleotide sequence: TGTGCCAGCAGTCCGAGTGGAGCCGGTTGGGAGCAGTACTTC.

The sample holds many counts of this clonotype. The chain links TRBV10-3 to TRBJ2-7; D might be TRBD2 (6 bases). The CDR3 spans 12 residues. V lost 3 bases and J 4 bases, leaving 7 bases between the germline ends. CDR1 ENHRY and CDR2 SYGVKD come from the germline V gene. The CDR3 region is CAISDGGYEQYV. CDR3 sequence (DNA): TGTGCCATCAGTGACGGGGGTTACGAGCAGTACGTC.

This clonotype occurred many times. The rearrangement joins TRBV5-5 to TRBJ2-3; 9 nucleotides match TRBD2. Losses at the gene ends were 5 bases for V and 0 bases for J; bases not matched to a gene: 4. The CDR3 loop spans 15 amino acids. The germline CDR1 and CDR2 sequences are SGHKS and YYEKEE (reference sequence). The CDR3 DNA sequence: TGTGCCAGCAGGGTAGCGGGAGTGAGCACAGATACGCAGTATTTT. Protein product: CASRVAGVSTDTQYF.

This clonotype was seen more than once but under ten times. This sequence joins TRBV29-1 and TRBJ1-2; 7 nucleotides align to TRBD1. After removal of 7 bases from V and 4 bases from J, the junction contained 6 bases not matched to a gene. The germline gives CDR1 SQVTM, CDR2 ANQGSEA. CDR3 size: 12 residues. The chain's CDR3 is CSEHRGGYGYTF. The CDR3 DNA reads as TGCAGCGAACACAGGGGCGGCTATGGCTACACCTTC. Based on the CDR3 plus reference TRBV29-1 and TRBJ1-2, the full variable domain is SAVISQKPSRDICQRGTSLTIQCQVDSQVTMMFWYRQQPGQSLTLIATANQGSEATYESGFVIDKFPISRPNLTFSTLTVSNMSPEDSSIYLCSEHRGGYGYTFGSGTRLTVV.

This clonotype was detected many times. The CDR3 coding sequence is TGTGCCAGCAGAAAACCTCTGGAAAACACTGAAGCTTTCTTT. Amino acid sequence: CASRKPLENTEAFF. This rearrangement joins TRBV12-3 or TRBV12-4 to TRBJ1-1, with D uncertain. The V end lost 6 bases, the J end lost 2 bases, and 13 bases lay between the germline ends. The CDR3 extends over 14 amino acids.

This clonotype has at least ten counts. The J gene is TRBJ1-2, the V gene TRBV11-3, with D perhaps TRBD1 (6 bases). The CDR3 is 14 residues long. Germline CDR1 SGHNT, CDR2 YENEEA. Trimming removed 5 bases at V and 9 bases at J, with 19 bases between. The CDR3 is CASSPGSLGASYTF. The CDR3 DNA follows: TGTGCCAGCAGCCCAGGGTCGCTGGGGGCAAGCTACACCTTC.

This clonotype occurred many times. V usage is TRBV6-6 and J usage is TRBJ2-2; TRBD1 matches at 7 bases. Germline CDR1 is MNHNY and CDR2 is SVGAGI (reference sequence). The CDR3 covers 17 residues. Trimming removed 3 bases from V and 0 bases from J; junction bases left unmatched: 7. The CDR3 protein is CASSYPLGQSNTGELFF. The CDR3 DNA is TGTGCCAGCAGTTATCCGTTGGGACAGTCGAACACCGGGGAGCTGTTTTTT.

The CDR3 spells CSANSGRDYNEQFF. As DNA, the CDR3 is TGCAGTGCTAATAGCGGGAGGGATTACAATGAGCAGTTCTTC. This chain links TRBV20-1 with TRBJ2-1; 11 bases fit TRBD2. Germline V gives CDR1 DFQATT, CDR2 SNEGSKA (reference sequence). J lost 4 bases, V lost 4 bases, and 3 bases had no gene match. This CDR3 has 14 amino acids.

This clonotype was observed many times. CDR3 sequence reads: CSARDNRLAGVEQYF. CDR3 coding DNA: TGCAGTGCTAGGGATAATCGACTAGCGGGAGTAGAGCAGTACTTC. The V call is TRBV20-1, the J call TRBJ2-7, with 12 bases identical to TRBD2. The CDR3 totals 15 residues. The V and J ends lost 3 bases and 7 bases, in that order; junction bases with no gene match: 10. CDR1 and CDR2 from the germline V gene are DFQATT and SNEGSKA (reference sequence).

This clonotype was counted only a few times. V gene TRBV6-6 combines with J gene TRBJ2-7; 9 bases line up with TRBD2. Trimming removed 10 bases from V and 5 bases from J; junction bases left unmatched: 15. This CDR3 is 15 amino acids long. CDR1 is MNHNY, CDR2 SVGAGI, per germline (reference sequence). CDR3: CATLTLAGYLHEQYF. As DNA, the CDR3 is TGTGCCACTTTAACCCTAGCGGGATATCTCCACGAGCAGTACTTC.

The chain has TRBV24-1 and TRBJ2-1; TRBD1 matches at 10 bases. Germline CDR1 KGHDR, CDR2 SFDVKD. Trimming removed 4 bases from V and 6 bases from J; junction bases left unmatched: 11. The length of the CDR3 is 17 residues. The CDR3 region is CATSEGPGQGRFNEQFF. In nucleotides, the CDR3 is TGTGCCACCAGTGAAGGCCCGGGACAGGGGAGATTCAATGAGCAGTTCTTC.

This clonotype was counted ten times or more. This chain links TRBV12-3 or TRBV12-4 with TRBJ2-1; TRBD2 aligns across 7 bases. The V segment lost 4 bases and the J segment 0 bases; nucleotides outside the gene matches: 12. The CDR3 length is 18 residues. The CDR3 DNA is TGTGCCAGCAGTTCCTCGTCAGGGACTATCGACTCCTACAATGAGCAGTTCTTC. This sequence encodes CASSSSSGTIDSYNEQFF.

The gene calls are TRBV4-3 and TRBJ2-7, with 9 bases matching TRBD1. Looked up from germline, CDR1 is LGHNA and CDR2 is YSLEER. This CDR3 contains 15 residues. The J segment lost 4 bases and the V segment lost 4 bases, leaving 8 bases of the junction unmatched. The CDR3: CASSRGTGTGYEQYF. Written as DNA, the CDR3 is TGCGCCAGCAGCCGGGGAACCGGGACAGGGTACGAGCAGTACTTC.

The chain employs TRBV20-1 and TRBJ2-3; the match to TRBD2 covers 8 bases. The length of the CDR3 is 15 residues. V gave up 0 bases and J gave up 6 bases; unmatched junction bases: 8. Germline lookup yields CDR1 DFQATT and CDR2 SNEGSKA (reference sequence). CDR3: CSARDPSGSLDTQYF. CDR3 coding DNA: TGCAGTGCTAGAGACCCAAGCGGGAGCCTGGATACGCAGTATTTT.

In this sample, this clonotype turned up many times. The chain uses TRBV7-2 and TRBJ2-3; 12 nucleotides line up with TRBD2. The germline gives CDR1 SGHTA, CDR2 FQGNSA. CDR3 length: 16 residues. V dropped 6 bases and J dropped 6; count of bases not matched to a gene: 10. The CDR3 bases are TGTGCCAGCAGTTCACTAGCGGGAGGCCCGCTTGATACGCAGTATTTT. Translation: CASSSLAGGPLDTQYF. Based on the CDR3 plus reference TRBV7-2 and TRBJ2-3, the full variable domain is GAGVSQSPSNKVTEKGKDVELRCDPISGHTALYWYRQSLGQGLEFLIYFQGNSAPDKSGLPSDRFSAERTGGSVSTLTIQRTQQEDSAVYLCASSSLAGGPLDTQYFGPGTRLTVL.